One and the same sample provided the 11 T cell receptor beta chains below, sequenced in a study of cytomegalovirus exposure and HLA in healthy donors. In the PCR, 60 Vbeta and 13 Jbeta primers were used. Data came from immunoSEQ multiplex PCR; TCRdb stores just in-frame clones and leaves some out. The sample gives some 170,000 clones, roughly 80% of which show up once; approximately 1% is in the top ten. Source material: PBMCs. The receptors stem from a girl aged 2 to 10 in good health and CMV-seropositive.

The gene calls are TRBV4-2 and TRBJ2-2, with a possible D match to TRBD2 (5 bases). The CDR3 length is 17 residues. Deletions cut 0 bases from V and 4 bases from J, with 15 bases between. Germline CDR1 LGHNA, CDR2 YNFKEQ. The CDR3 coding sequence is TGTGCCAGCAGCCAAGATCATTTGCGGGCCACCACCGGGGAGCTGTTTTTT. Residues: CASSQDHLRATTGELFF.

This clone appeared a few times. The CDR3 protein is CASSLGGSTEAFF. As DNA, the CDR3 is TGTGCCAGCAGTTTAGGGGGGTCCACTGAAGCTTTCTTT. The V gene is TRBV27, the J gene TRBJ1-1; perhaps TRBD1 as D (5 bases). In germline, CDR1 is MNHEY, CDR2 SMNVEV (reference sequence). Deletions cut 2 bases from V and 4 bases from J, with 8 bases between. The CDR3 is 13 amino acids.

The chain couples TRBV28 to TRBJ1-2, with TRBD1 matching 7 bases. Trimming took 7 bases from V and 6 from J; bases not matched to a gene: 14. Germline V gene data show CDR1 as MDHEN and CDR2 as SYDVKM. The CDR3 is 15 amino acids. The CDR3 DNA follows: TGTGCCAGCATTTTGACAGGGACGGGTCAAAATGGCTACACCTTC. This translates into CASILTGTGQNGYTF.

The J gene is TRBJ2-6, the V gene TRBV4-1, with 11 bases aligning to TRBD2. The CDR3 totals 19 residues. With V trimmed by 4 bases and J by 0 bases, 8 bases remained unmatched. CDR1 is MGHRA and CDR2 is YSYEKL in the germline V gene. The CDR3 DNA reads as TGCGCCAGCAGCCCTAGACGGACTAGCGGGTTCTCTGGGGCCAACGTCCTGACTTTC. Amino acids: CASSPRRTSGFSGANVLTF.

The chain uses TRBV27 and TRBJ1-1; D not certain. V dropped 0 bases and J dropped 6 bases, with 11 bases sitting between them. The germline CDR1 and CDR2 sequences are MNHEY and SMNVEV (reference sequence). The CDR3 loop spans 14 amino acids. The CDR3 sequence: CASSLSLVTPEAFF. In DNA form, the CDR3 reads TGTGCCAGCAGTTTATCCCTAGTCACCCCTGAAGCTTTCTTT.

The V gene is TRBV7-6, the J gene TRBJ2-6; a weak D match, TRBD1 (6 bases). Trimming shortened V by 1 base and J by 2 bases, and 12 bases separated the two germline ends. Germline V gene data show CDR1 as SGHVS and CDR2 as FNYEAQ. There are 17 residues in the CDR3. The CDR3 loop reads CASSLGRGRTGANVLTF. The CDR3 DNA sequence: TGTGCCAGCAGCTTAGGCAGGGGTCGGACTGGGGCCAACGTCCTGACTTTC.

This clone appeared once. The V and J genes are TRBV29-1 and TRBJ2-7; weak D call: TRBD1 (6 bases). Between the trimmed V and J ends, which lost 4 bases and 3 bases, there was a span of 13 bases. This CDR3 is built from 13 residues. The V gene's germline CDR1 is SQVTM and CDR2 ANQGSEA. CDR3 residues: CSVVQGSFYEQYF. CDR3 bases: TGCAGCGTTGTGCAGGGGTCTTTCTACGAGCAGTACTTC.

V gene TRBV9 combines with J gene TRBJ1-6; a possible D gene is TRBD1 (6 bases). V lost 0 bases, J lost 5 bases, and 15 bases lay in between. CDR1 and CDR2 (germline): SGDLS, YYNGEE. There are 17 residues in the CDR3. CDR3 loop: CASSVGGRAGDNSPLHF. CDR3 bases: TGTGCCAGCAGCGTAGGAGGTCGGGCAGGGGATAATTCACCCCTCCACTTT.

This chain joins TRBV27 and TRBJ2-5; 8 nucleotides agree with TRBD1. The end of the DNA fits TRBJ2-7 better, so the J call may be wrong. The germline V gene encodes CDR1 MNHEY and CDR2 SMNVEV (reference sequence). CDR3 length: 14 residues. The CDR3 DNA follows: TGTGCCAGCCCTACGGGACAGGCCTCCTACGAGCAGTACTTC. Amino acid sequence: CASPTGQASYEQYF.

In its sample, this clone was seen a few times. Here the CDR3 DNA reads TGTGCCAGTAGTATGCTGGGGGGTGAGGCGGGATTGGACAATGAGCAGTTCTTC. This encodes CASSMLGGEAGLDNEQFF. The chain uses TRBV19 and TRBJ2-1; D perhaps matches TRBD2 (6 bases). The V gene's germline CDR1 is LNHDA and CDR2 SQIVND (reference sequence). V was clipped by 3 bases and J by 5 bases, with 23 bases between them. The CDR3 is 18 residues long.

The CDR3 nucleotides read TGCGCCAGCAGCTCCCTTGGACTAGCGGGCAGAACAGATACGCAGTATTTT. Protein sequence: CASSSLGLAGRTDTQYF. V is TRBV5-1 and J is TRBJ2-3; TRBD2 matches 11 bases. The CDR3 contains 17 residues. Germline CDR1 reads SGHRS; CDR2 reads YFSETQ. V dropped 3 bases and J dropped 3; count of bases not matched to a gene: 9.